This T cell receptor beta chain was observed in a study of blood T cell repertoires in COVID-19 (dated by TCRdb to about 2020). Study-wide context: Samples covering the acute and convalescent phases of COVID-19 were provided by collaborators in the United States, Italy and Spain. The material from the prospective study consisted of cDNA or gDNA derived from T cells, B-cell-depleted T cells, or PBMCs. Sample metadata almost always included a de-identified subject ID, COVID-19 status, age in years and sex. The samples were drawn from two sources: the first 160 participants of the ongoing ImmuneRACE study, and over 950 subjects contributed by 6 global collaborators. Where HLA class I and class II types were available, the types were taken from metadata supplied by the sample provider, not from assay-based typing. Subjects who had been exposed to COVID-19, were actively infected with it, or had recovered from it provided the deeply sampled blood TCRbeta repertoires that made up the dataset. The repertoires were released in a freely available public database intended as a resource for research on the immune response to SARS-CoV-2. Points the paper makes about the study in general: The amount of clinical and demographic metadata varied by source and participant and was provided uncurated.

In the prospective study, participants were about 18 to 89 years old, resided in about 25 geographic areas of the United States, and were enrolled through a virtual design. To assign participants to cohorts, the prospective study relied on clinical history that participants themselves reported in a screening survey and a study questionnaire. For ImmuneRACE Cohort 3, a participant was defined as recovered based on two consecutive negative NP/OP PCR tests, clearance by a healthcare professional, or resolution of symptoms. In the prospective study, mobile phlebotomists collected whole blood, serum and a nasopharyngeal or oropharyngeal swab from each participant. Participants in the prospective study had the option to provide additional blood draws and questionnaires over an approximately 2-month period. Before DNA extraction, blood samples from the prospective study were shipped at room temperature or frozen.

Worth noting for this clone: Its recognized antigen is unknown. Base-call qualities are not available, and no considerably larger clone is one nucleotide away.

The CDR1 and CDR2 encoded by the germline V gene (reference sequence) are GTSNPN and SVGIG. Reading from cysteine to phenylalanine, the CDR3 counts 14 amino acids. Only CDR3 DNA remains: 42 bases, in frame from the first base. V lost 0 bases and J lost 2 bases; the stretch between them is 8 bases long. TCRbeta CDR3 regions were amplified from genomic DNA using the immunoSEQ Assay, a bias-controlled multiplex PCR. Under the source paper's analysis protocol: The number of nucleated cells in each sample was estimated by amplification of reference gene primers within the assay. To quantify the absolute abundance of each unique TCRbeta CDR3 rearrangement, sequence reads were collapsed and filtered. For each sample, productive Simpson clonality was calculated as the square root of Simpson's diversity index over productive rearrangements. Drawn from immuneACCESS, this table holds only the in-frame rearrangements with V and J called that TCRdb kept. Clones are partly lost; checked studies trace under half to an unresolved V gene and leave the rest unexplained. D and trimming were read from the DNA, whereas the V and J calls and clone size are those reported in that table. This sample lists roughly 150,000 clones; about 86% were detected once. Clones ranked in the top ten supply more than 5.5% of the sample.

The sequence joins TRBV30 to TRBJ1-3; TRBD1 is a weak D gene call, 6 bases matching. This TCR came from a man in his forties or fifties who had recovered from COVID-19. Sequences were obtained from PBMCs or T cells enriched from blood (not recorded which). CDR3 reads: CAWSVGQPGNTIYF. The DNA sequence follows: TGTGCCTGGAGTGTTGGACAGCCTGGAAACACCATATATTTT.